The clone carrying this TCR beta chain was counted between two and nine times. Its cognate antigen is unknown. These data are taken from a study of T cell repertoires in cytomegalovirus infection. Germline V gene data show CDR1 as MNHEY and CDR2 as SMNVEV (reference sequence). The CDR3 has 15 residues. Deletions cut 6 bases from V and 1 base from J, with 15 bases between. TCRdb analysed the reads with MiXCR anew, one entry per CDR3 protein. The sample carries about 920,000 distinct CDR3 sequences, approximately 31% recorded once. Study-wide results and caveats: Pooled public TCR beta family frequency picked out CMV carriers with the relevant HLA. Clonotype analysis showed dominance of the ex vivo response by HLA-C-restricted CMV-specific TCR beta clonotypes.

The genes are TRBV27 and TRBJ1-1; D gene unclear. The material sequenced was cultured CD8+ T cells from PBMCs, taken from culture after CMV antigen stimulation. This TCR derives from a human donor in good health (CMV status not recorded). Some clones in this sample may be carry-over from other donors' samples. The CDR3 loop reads CASRTLPFPNTEAFF. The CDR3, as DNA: TGTGCCAGCAGAACCTTACCGTTTCCGAACACTGAAGCTTTCTTT.